The 29 T cell receptor beta chains reported below all come from one sample, sequenced in a study of control samples from healthy donors and cancer patients. Here immunoSEQ multiplex PCR was the method, and the copy in TCRdb shows in-frame clones only, minus some. Among tens of thousands of clones listed, roughly 86% were seen once. The sequenced material came from PBMCs. These receptors originate from a man in his forties or fifties with head and neck cancer.

This clone was recorded only once. The J gene is TRBJ2-2, the V gene TRBV4-2; no clear D gene. V shed 1 base and J shed 5 bases, with 8 bases lying between them. CDR1 LGHNA and CDR2 YNFKEQ come from the germline V gene. This CDR3 region has 14 residues. Here the CDR3 DNA reads TGTGCCAGCAGCCAAGTGGGTGGGACCGGGGAGCTGTTTTTT. It encodes CASSQVGGTGELFF.

The DNA for the CDR3 is TGTGCCAGCAGCTTAGGGGCACCAACCACAACAGATACGCAGTATTTT. Protein sequence: CASSLGAPTTTDTQYF. This sequence joins TRBV7-2 and TRBJ2-3; no clear D. V lost 1 base and J 3 bases, leaving 14 bases between the germline ends. Germline values: CDR1 SGHTA, CDR2 FQGNSA. This CDR3 contains 16 residues.

The chain carries TRBV10-2 and TRBJ1-1; TRBD1 agrees at 8 bases. In germline, CDR1 is WSHSY, CDR2 SAAADI. J was trimmed by 0 bases and V by 3 bases; bases with no gene match: 6. This CDR3 has 16 residues. CDR3 sequence: CASSDRTGNMNTEAFF. The CDR3 region has the DNA TGCGCCAGCAGTGATAGGACAGGGAACATGAACACTGAAGCTTTCTTT.

CDR3 residues: CASSQEGRGSSEAFF. In DNA, the CDR3 is TGCGCCAGCAGCCAAGAGGGCAGGGGCTCATCTGAAGCTTTCTTT. V usage is TRBV4-1 and J usage is TRBJ1-1; D possibly corresponds to TRBD1 (6 bases). The V and J ends lost 0 bases and 6 bases respectively, with 14 bases between them. In germline, CDR1 is MGHRA, CDR2 YSYEKL. This CDR3 region has 15 residues.

V and J are TRBV5-1 and TRBJ2-3, with D possibly matching TRBD1 (5 bases). Trimming shortened V by 0 bases and J by 6 bases, and 5 bases separated the two germline ends. Germline CDR1 is SGHRS and CDR2 is YFSETQ. There are 12 residues in the CDR3. This CDR3 is CASSLEGDTQYF. The CDR3, as DNA: TGCGCCAGCAGCTTGGAGGGGGATACGCAGTATTTT. Combining the CDR3 with reference TRBV5-1 and TRBJ2-3 gives the whole variable domain KAGVTQTPRYLIKTRGQQVTLSCSPISGHRSVSWYQQTPGQGLQFLFEYFSETQRNKGNFPGRFSGRQFSNSRSEMNVSTLELGDSALYLCASSLEGDTQYFGPGTRLTVL.

The chain employs TRBV6-6 and TRBJ2-7; 9 nucleotides agree with TRBD2. V shed 5 bases and J 6 bases; nucleotides not matched to a gene: 11. Germline-derived CDR1 and CDR2 are MNHNY and SVGAGI (reference sequence). This CDR3 spans 15 amino acids. CDR3 in amino acids: CASSISGRGVGEQYF. Here the CDR3 DNA reads TGTGCCAGCAGTATTAGCGGGAGAGGGGTTGGCGAGCAGTACTTC.

This chain uses TRBV7-2 with TRBJ1-4; no definite D call. The CDR3 consists of 15 residues. V lost 2 bases and J lost 0, with 7 bases in between. CDR1 SGHTA and CDR2 FQGNSA come from the germline V gene. The CDR3 coding sequence is TGTGCCAGCAGCTTAAACAGAGCAACTAATGAAAAACTGTTTTTT. It encodes CASSLNRATNEKLFF.

This rearrangement joins TRBV19 to TRBJ1-1, with D maybe TRBD1 (5 bases). The CDR3 totals 12 residues. CDR1 is LNHDA and CDR2 is SQIVND in the germline V gene (reference sequence). With 4 bases removed from V and 9 bases from J, the gap between germline ends came to 12 bases. CDR3 sequence: CASSTRGGKAFF. As DNA, the CDR3 is TGTGCCAGTAGTACGCGGGGGGGGAAAGCTTTCTTT.

The chain has TRBV6-5 and TRBJ1-1, with 8 bases that match TRBD1. From germline, CDR1 is MNHEY and CDR2 SVGAGI. V was pared by 4 bases and J by 0 bases, with 7 bases of the junction left unmatched. There are 16 residues in the CDR3. CDR3 sequence: CASSSTRDRLNTEAFF. The CDR3 region has the DNA TGTGCCAGCAGTTCTACACGGGACAGGTTGAACACTGAAGCTTTCTTT.

The V and J genes are TRBV4-1 and TRBJ1-2; D is ambiguous. CDR3 length equals 12 residues. Germline assignment: CDR1 MGHRA and CDR2 YSYEKL. V gave up 3 bases and J gave up 5 bases, with 7 bases separating them. The CDR3 coding sequence is TGCGCCAGCAGCCAGATGAATTATGGCTACACCTTC. Translated, it gives CASSQMNYGYTF.

The rearrangement links TRBV30 to TRBJ2-2; possibly TRBD2 for D (5 bases). There are 14 residues in the CDR3. Germline-derived CDR1 and CDR2 are GTSNPN and SVGIG (reference sequence). The germline V and J ends were trimmed by 2 bases and 7 bases, with 14 bases remaining between them. CDR3 sequence (DNA): TGTGCCTGGAGTCCAACCTCTAGCTTCGGGGAGCTGTTTTTT. Its protein is CAWSPTSSFGELFF.

The chain recombines TRBV19 with TRBJ2-3; D not certain. The V gene lost 10 bases and the J gene lost 6 bases, with 11 bases spanning the gap. This CDR3 is built from 11 residues. Germline lookup yields CDR1 LNHDA and CDR2 SQIVND (reference sequence). The CDR3 region is CATKILDTQYF. The CDR3 DNA reads TGTGCCACAAAAATTTTGGATACGCAGTATTTT. Full variable domain (rest looked up from reference TRBV19 and TRBJ2-3): DGGITQSPKYLFRKEGQNVTLSCEQNLNHDAMYWYRQDPGQGLRLIYYSQIVNDFQKGDIAEGYSVSREKKESFPLTVTSAQKNPTAFYLCATKILDTQYFGPGTRLTVL.

The rearrangement links TRBV19 to TRBJ2-2, with 7 bases that match TRBD2. This CDR3 has 15 residues. The V segment lost 3 bases and the J segment 4 bases; nucleotides outside the gene matches: 5. The germline V gene has CDR1 LNHDA and CDR2 SQIVND (reference sequence). CDR3 DNA: TGTGCCAGTAGTATGAGGTCTAGCGGCACCGGGGAGCTGTTTTTT. This encodes CASSMRSSGTGELFF.

This clone occurred once. The junction departs from germline at one end; a sequencing error may be responsible. The sample contains more than one DNA sequence encoding this CDR3. V usage is TRBV12-3 or TRBV12-4 and J usage is TRBJ1-3; D is unclear. This CDR3 is built from 13 residues. The CDR3 spells CASSLNPGNTIYF. The DNA for the CDR3 is TGTGCCAGTAGTTTAAATCCAGGAAACACCATATATTTT.

In DNA, the CDR3 is TGCGCCAGCAGCCAAGATTGGCTTTTTACGCAGTATTTT. Protein: CASSQDWLFTQYF. This chain uses TRBV4-1 with TRBJ2-3; D remains unclear. The CDR3 runs 13 residues. CDR1 and CDR2 (germline): MGHRA, YSYEKL. Between the trimmed V and J ends, which lost 0 bases and 8 bases, there was a span of 9 bases.

The chain recombines TRBV20-1 with TRBJ2-1; D is perhaps TRBD2 (5 bases). The ends were cut back, 3 bases at V and 4 bases at J, with 10 bases in the middle. The germline CDR1 and CDR2 sequences are DFQATT and SNEGSKA (reference sequence). This CDR3 is built from 13 residues. CDR3 loop: CSASDGDYNEQFF. CDR3 bases: TGCAGTGCTAGTGACGGGGATTACAATGAGCAGTTCTTC.

This clone was found once. J is TRBJ2-7 and V is TRBV6-6; the match to TRBD1 covers 8 bases. This CDR3 has 13 amino acids. Germline V lookup: CDR1 MNHNY, CDR2 SVGAGI (reference sequence). With 8 bases clipped from V and 4 bases from J, the junction kept 7 bases outside the gene matches. The CDR3 DNA sequence: TGTGCCAGCCGAGCTACAGGGGGGTACGAGCAGTACTTC. Residues: CASRATGGYEQYF.

This chain links TRBV27 with TRBJ2-6, with TRBD2 matching over 8 bases. The trim removed 5 bases at V and 3 bases at J, leaving 0 bases unmatched. CDR1 MNHEY and CDR2 SMNVEV come from the germline V gene (reference sequence). This CDR3 is 14 amino acids long. The CDR3 reads CASSAGGGANVLTF. DNA for the CDR3: TGTGCCAGCAGTGCGGGAGGTGGGGCCAACGTCCTGACTTTC.

V is TRBV6-1 and J is TRBJ2-7, with D possibly TRBD2 on 6 matching bases. Germline CDR1 reads MNHNS; CDR2 reads SASEGT. This CDR3 contains 14 residues. Trimming left V 1 base short and J 3 bases short, with 10 bases between. CDR3 region: CASSEEGGSYEQYF. DNA of the CDR3: TGTGCCAGCAGTGAAGAGGGAGGCAGCTACGAGCAGTACTTC.

The J gene is TRBJ2-7, the V gene TRBV5-1; 11 bases are a match to TRBD2. There are 14 residues in the CDR3. Losses at the gene ends were 6 bases for V and 3 bases for J; bases not matched to a gene: 5. Germline-derived CDR1 and CDR2 are SGHRS and YFSETQ. As DNA, the CDR3 is TGCGCCAGCAAGTCCGGGACTAGCGGCTACGAGCAGTACTTC. Translating it yields CASKSGTSGYEQYF. The full variable domain, its missing parts supplied by reference TRBV5-1 and TRBJ2-7, is KAGVTQTPRYLIKTRGQQVTLSCSPISGHRSVSWYQQTPGQGLQFLFEYFSETQRNKGNFPGRFSGRQFSNSRSEMNVSTLELGDSALYLCASKSGTSGYEQYFGPGTRLTVT.

This rearrangement joins TRBV19 to TRBJ1-5, with 7 bases fitting TRBD1. The CDR3 runs 16 residues. The J segment lost 1 base and the V segment lost 8 bases, leaving 11 bases of the junction unmatched. Per germline, CDR1 LNHDA and CDR2 SQIVND (reference sequence). The CDR3 reads CASSLSRDRSNQPQHF. The CDR3, as DNA: TGTGCCAGTTCCCTATCGCGGGACAGAAGCAATCAGCCCCAGCATTTT.

The chain joins TRBV4-3 to TRBJ1-4; D might be TRBD1 (5 bases). Trimming removed 0 bases at V and 1 base at J, with 12 bases between. The germline gives CDR1 LGHNA, CDR2 YSLEER. The length of the CDR3 is 17 residues. DNA for the CDR3: TGCGCCAGCAGCCAAGATCGGGGCTGGGTAACTAATGAAAAACTGTTTTTT. This translates into CASSQDRGWVTNEKLFF.

The V gene is TRBV30, the J gene TRBJ2-2; 9 bases map to TRBD2. With V trimmed by 1 base and J by 7 bases, 7 bases remained unmatched. The CDR3 runs to 15 residues. The germline CDR1 and CDR2 sequences are GTSNPN and SVGIG (reference sequence). CDR3 sequence: CAWSELSGSHGELFF. CDR3 in DNA: TGTGCCTGGAGTGAACTTAGCGGGAGCCACGGGGAGCTGTTTTTT.

This clone was seen only a few times. This chain links TRBV24-1 with TRBJ1-5, with D possibly being TRBD1 (6 bases). The CDR3 is 17 residues long. Trimming removed 4 bases from V and 0 bases from J, with 15 bases in between. From germline, CDR1 is KGHDR and CDR2 SFDVKD. As DNA, the CDR3 is TGTGCCACCAGTGACCCGAAATACAGGGATAGCAATCAGCCCCAGCATTTT. Its protein is CATSDPKYRDSNQPQHF.

J is TRBJ2-5 and V is TRBV5-4, with TRBD2 identical over 11 bases. V shed 4 bases, J shed 2 bases, and the junction held 7 bases outside the gene matches. From germline, CDR1 is SGHNT and CDR2 YYREEE (reference sequence). The CDR3 totals 16 residues. CDR3: CASSPGVAGGQETQYF. The CDR3 region has the DNA TGTGCCAGCAGCCCTGGGGTAGCGGGGGGGCAAGAGACCCAGTACTTC.

This chain joins TRBV7-2 and TRBJ1-2; D is ambiguous. Germline V gene lookup returns CDR1 SGHTA and CDR2 FQGNSA. V lost 2 bases to trimming and J lost 5 bases, with 3 bases between them. The CDR3 is 11 amino acids. The CDR3 DNA reads TGTGCCAGCAGCTTACAGTATGGCTACACCTTC. It encodes CASSLQYGYTF.

V is TRBV5-1 and J is TRBJ1-6, with 7 bases matching TRBD1. V was clipped by 8 bases and J by 7 bases; unmatched bases: 6. Germline V gives CDR1 SGHRS, CDR2 YFSETQ. The CDR3 consists of 13 residues. The CDR3 region is CASSRDSNSPLHF. For the CDR3, the DNA is TGCGCCAGTTCCCGGGACAGCAATTCACCCCTCCACTTT.

The chain combines TRBV5-5 with TRBJ2-7; D is perhaps TRBD2 (5 bases). Germline V CDR1 and CDR2: SGHKS, YYEKEE (reference sequence). The CDR3 extends over 14 amino acids. The V gene lost 4 bases and the J gene lost 3 bases, with 14 bases spanning the gap. CDR3 DNA sequence: TGTGCCAGCAGCCCCGGACCGACTAACTACGAGCAGTACTTC. Translation gives CASSPGPTNYEQYF.

The chain joins TRBV9 to TRBJ2-3; 9 bases map to TRBD1. This CDR3 is built from 16 residues. V lost 3 bases and J lost 1; bases outside the gene matches: 6. Germline lookup yields CDR1 SGDLS and CDR2 YYNGEE. The CDR3 sequence is CASSERQGEGTDTQYF. CDR3 coding DNA: TGTGCCAGCAGCGAAAGACAGGGGGAGGGCACAGATACGCAGTATTTT. Full variable domain (remainder filled in from reference TRBV9 and TRBJ2-3): DSGVTQTPKHLITATGQRVTLRCSPRSGDLSVYWYQQSLDQGLQFLIQYYNGEERAKGNILERFSAQQFPDLHSELNLSSLELGDSALYFCASSERQGEGTDTQYFGPGTRLTVL.